This paragraph reports one T cell receptor beta chain. No antigen is known for it. This entry belongs to a study of cytomegalovirus exposure and HLA in healthy donors. Across the whole study: In a later analysis, it was reported that the roughly 120 validation repertoires had been produced on the same platform as the 500 to 850 repertoires belonging to the first cohort.

Regarding the study as a whole: Reportedly, cytomegalovirus status was diagnosed with high sensitivity and specificity.

Trimming took 1 base from V and 7 from J; bases not matched to a gene: 1. The germline gives CDR1 SEHNR, CDR2 FQNEAQ (reference sequence). The CDR3 contains 13 residues. Assay used: immunoSEQ multiplex PCR; TCRdb lists only in-frame clones, some missing. The table shows about 220,000 clones, with 80% to 90% occurring only once. The chain recombines TRBV7-9 with TRBJ2-7, with 10 positions matching TRBD2. The specimen was PBMCs. This clonotype was obtained from a woman between 18 and 29 years old in good health and CMV-seronegative. The CDR3 here is CASSLELAGEQYF. The CDR3 DNA reads TGTGCCAGCAGCTTAGAACTAGCGGGGGAGCAGTACTTC. Drawing the rest from reference TRBV7-9 and TRBJ2-7, the complete variable domain is DTGVSQNPRHKITKRGQNVTFRCDPISEHNRLYWYRQTLGQGPEFLTYFQNEAQLEKSRLLSDRFSAERPKGSFSTLEIQRTEQGDSAMYLCASSLELAGEQYFGPGTRLTVT.